These T cell receptor beta chains were read from a single sample in a study of cytomegalovirus exposure and HLA in healthy donors. Repertoires were generated with immunoSEQ multiplex PCR, while TCRdb's copy carries only in-frame clones and drops some. The sample gives approximately 110,000 clones, 65% to 85% of which show up once; 6.1% is in the top ten. Sequencing was performed on PBMCs. These receptor sequences come from a young man in good health and CMV-seronegative. Both conserved end residues are part of each CDR3. Each record gives: J gene, D gene, clone size, V gene, CDR3 protein, CDR3 DNA. The D gene is left open where the match is weak. Clone size, where shown, is once, few, many, or a class for clones that have expanded.

J gene: TRBJ1-2; D gene: -; clone size: -; V gene: TRBV29-1; CDR3 protein: CSVPANPYGYTF; CDR3 DNA: TGCAGCGTCCCCGCGAATCCCTATGGCTACACCTTC
J gene: TRBJ2-7; D gene: TRBD1; clone size: -; V gene: TRBV18; CDR3 protein: CASSPPNRGQAAYEQYF; CDR3 DNA: TGTGCCAGCTCACCACCTAATAGAGGACAGGCCGCCTACGAGCAGTACTTC
J gene: TRBJ2-1; D gene: TRBD2; clone size: -; V gene: TRBV27; CDR3 protein: CASSFGLAGAAYNEQFF; CDR3 DNA: TGTGCCAGCAGTTTCGGACTAGCGGGAGCGGCCTACAATGAGCAGTTCTTC
J gene: TRBJ2-1; D gene: -; clone size: once; V gene: TRBV28; CDR3 protein: CASSVSVSDEQFF; CDR3 DNA: TGTGCCAGCAGTGTCTCCGTCTCGGATGAGCAGTTCTTC
J gene: TRBJ2-1; D gene: TRBD2; clone size: -; V gene: TRBV15; CDR3 protein: CATSTLGDRVAGGHNEQFF; CDR3 DNA: TGTGCCACCAGCACCCTGGGGGACAGGGTAGCGGGAGGGCACAATGAGCAGTTCTTC
J gene: TRBJ1-1; D gene: -; clone size: -; V gene: TRBV28; CDR3 protein: CASSPLEGTNTEAFF; CDR3 DNA: TGTGCCAGCAGCCCCTTGGAGGGTACGAACACTGAAGCTTTCTTT
J gene: TRBJ2-7; D gene: -; clone size: -; V gene: TRBV27; CDR3 protein: CASSFTSASGEQYF; CDR3 DNA: TGTGCCAGCAGTTTTACAAGTGCCTCGGGGGAGCAGTACTTC
J gene: TRBJ1-6; D gene: -; clone size: -; V gene: TRBV7-2; CDR3 protein: CAGSLELEGPPRSPLHF; CDR3 DNA: TGTGCCGGCAGCTTAGAGTTGGAGGGCCCCCCTAGATCACCCCTCCACTTT
J gene: TRBJ2-7; D gene: TRBD2; clone size: -; V gene: TRBV4-1; CDR3 protein: CASSQGSGGRSGEQYF; CDR3 DNA: TGCGCCAGCAGCCAAGGGTCCGGCGGGAGGTCGGGCGAGCAGTACTTC
J gene: TRBJ1-5; D gene: -; clone size: -; V gene: TRBV7-2; CDR3 protein: CASSFQGKQPQHF; CDR3 DNA: TGTGCCAGCAGCTTCCAGGGGAAGCAGCCCCAGCATTTT
J gene: TRBJ2-7; D gene: -; clone size: -; V gene: TRBV2; CDR3 protein: CASDRKRSSEQYF; CDR3 DNA: TGTGCCAGCGACAGGAAGCGATCGAGCGAGCAGTACTTC
J gene: TRBJ2-7; D gene: -; clone size: -; V gene: TRBV7-9; CDR3 protein: CASSPPQIVTYEQYF; CDR3 DNA: TGTGCCAGCAGCCCCCCTCAAATAGTGACCTACGAGCAGTACTTC
J gene: TRBJ1-2; D gene: -; clone size: few; V gene: TRBV11-2; CDR3 protein: CASSLESRVNYGYTF; CDR3 DNA: TGTGCCAGCAGCTTAGAAAGTAGAGTTAACTATGGCTACACCTTC
J gene: TRBJ2-3; D gene: TRBD2; clone size: few; V gene: TRBV9; CDR3 protein: CASSVTPLRAGGADTQYF; CDR3 DNA: TGTGCCAGCAGCGTAACCCCCCTAAGGGCGGGAGGTGCAGATACGCAGTATTTT
J gene: TRBJ1-5; D gene: TRBD1; clone size: once; V gene: TRBV4-3; CDR3 protein: CASSPRGQGASQPQHF; CDR3 DNA: TGCGCCAGCAGCCCCCGAGGGCAGGGGGCCTCCCAGCCCCAGCATTTT